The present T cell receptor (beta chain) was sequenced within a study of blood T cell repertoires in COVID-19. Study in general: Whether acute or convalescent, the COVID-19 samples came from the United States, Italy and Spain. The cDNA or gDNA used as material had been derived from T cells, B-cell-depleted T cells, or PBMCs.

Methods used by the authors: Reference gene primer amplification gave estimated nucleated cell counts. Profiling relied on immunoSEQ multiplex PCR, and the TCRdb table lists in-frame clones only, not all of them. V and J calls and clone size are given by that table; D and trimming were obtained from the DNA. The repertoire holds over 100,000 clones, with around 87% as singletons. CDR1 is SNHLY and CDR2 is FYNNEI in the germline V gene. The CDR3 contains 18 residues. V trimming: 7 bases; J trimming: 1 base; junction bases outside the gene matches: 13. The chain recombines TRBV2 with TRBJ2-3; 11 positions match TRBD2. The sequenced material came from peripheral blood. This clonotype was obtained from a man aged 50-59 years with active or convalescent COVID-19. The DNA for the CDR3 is TGTGCCAGCAAGGCGACTAGCGGGGTGGTAGGTGGCACAGATACGCAGTATTTT. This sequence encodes CASKATSGVVGGTDTQYF.